These 15 T cell receptor beta chains came from one sample sequenced in a study of cytomegalovirus exposure and HLA in healthy donors. TCRdb keeps only in-frame clones here, not all; method: immunoSEQ multiplex PCR. The sample contains about 84,000 clones, about nine tenths of which appear only once. Sample: PBMCs. Receptors were obtained from a man between 25 and 39 years old in good health and CMV-seronegative.

The table lists this clone with a count of one. This sequence joins TRBV5-1 and TRBJ1-1, with 7 bases aligning to TRBD1. Germline V gene sequence: CDR1 SGHRS, CDR2 YFSETQ. The CDR3 extends over 15 amino acids. V shed 5 bases, J shed 4 bases, and the junction held 11 bases outside the gene matches. For the CDR3, the DNA is TGCGCCAGCAGACGTACTACAGGGGTAAGCACTGAAGCTTTCTTT. Amino acids: CASRRTTGVSTEAFF.

This clone was detected a few times. The V and J genes are TRBV11-2 and TRBJ2-7; 7 bases match TRBD1. This CDR3 is built from 11 residues. The germline gives CDR1 SGHAT, CDR2 FQNNGV. Trimming took 6 bases from V and 6 from J; bases not matched to a gene: 2. The CDR3 DNA reads as TGTGCCAGCAGAGACAGGGTCGAGCAGTACTTC. This encodes CASRDRVEQYF.

The rearrangement joins TRBV15 to TRBJ2-7; weak D call: TRBD1 (6 bases). Between the trimmed V and J ends, which lost 0 bases and 4 bases, there was a span of 19 bases. The germline V gene has CDR1 LNHNV and CDR2 YYDKDF (reference sequence). The CDR3 is made up of 17 amino acids. This CDR3 reads CATSRESTGSSRYEQYF. The CDR3 nucleotides read TGTGCCACCAGCAGAGAAAGCACAGGGTCTTCTCGGTACGAGCAGTACTTC.

This clone came up once. CDR3 in DNA: TGTGCCAGCAGCCCGGGGGGCGGGTTTGCCTACAATGAGCAGTTCTTC. Its protein product is CASSPGGGFAYNEQFF. The rearrangement uses TRBV5-4 and TRBJ2-1; D may be TRBD2 (7 bases). Germline V lookup: CDR1 SGHNT, CDR2 YYREEE (reference sequence). The germline V and J ends were trimmed by 4 bases and 2 bases, with 16 bases remaining between them. The CDR3 loop spans 16 amino acids.

The chain recombines TRBV28 with TRBJ1-1; D possibly corresponds to TRBD1 (6 bases). Trimming cost V 4 bases and J 1 base, with 13 bases left between them. Germline CDR1 MDHEN, CDR2 SYDVKM. CDR3 length equals 15 residues. CDR3 region: CASSYRVRGNTEAFF. CDR3 nucleotides: TGTGCCAGCAGTTACAGGGTCCGGGGGAACACTGAAGCTTTCTTT.

The rearrangement uses TRBV28 and TRBJ2-6, with 7 bases that match TRBD1. V lost 4 bases, J lost 2 bases, and 2 bases stayed unmatched. The germline CDR1 and CDR2 sequences are MDHEN and SYDVKM. The CDR3 has 15 amino acids. CDR3: CASSYRGAGANVLTF. The CDR3 DNA reads TGTGCCAGCAGTTACAGGGGAGCTGGGGCCAACGTCCTGACTTTC. Complete variable domain (other parts from reference TRBV28 and TRBJ2-6): DVKVTQSSRYLVKRTGEKVFLECVQDMDHENMFWYRQDPGLGLRLIYFSYDVKMKEKGDIPEGYSVSREKKERFSLILESASTNQTSMYLCASSYRGAGANVLTFGAGSRLTVL.

This clone was found once. This sequence joins TRBV2 and TRBJ1-3; D ambiguous. Trimming left V 4 bases short and J 0 bases short, with 10 bases between. CDR1 SNHLY and CDR2 FYNNEI come from the germline V gene. The CDR3 sequence is 15 residues long. The CDR3 spells CASSAGGSSGNTIYF. The CDR3 nucleotides read TGTGCCAGCAGTGCAGGAGGGAGCTCTGGAAACACCATATATTTT.

The gene calls are TRBV19 and TRBJ1-2, with 8 bases matching TRBD1. The CDR3 covers 15 residues. Germline CDR1 and CDR2: LNHDA and SQIVND (reference sequence). V lost 4 bases, J lost 6 bases, and 10 bases stayed unmatched. The CDR3 DNA sequence: TGTGCCAGTAGTACACTACTCAGGGGGCGCGATGGCTACACCTTC. As protein: CASSTLLRGRDGYTF.

The chain combines TRBV5-1 with TRBJ2-7; 9 bases match TRBD2. Per the germline V gene, CDR1 is SGHRS and CDR2 is YFSETQ. The CDR3 is made up of 15 amino acids. V shed 4 bases, J shed 6 bases, and the junction held 11 bases outside the gene matches. CDR3 sequence (DNA): TGCGCCAGCAGCCAAAGGACTAGCGTCCCCTCCGAGCAGTACTTC. Its translation is CASSQRTSVPSEQYF.

A few counts support this clone. The gene calls are TRBV4-2 and TRBJ2-7, with 13 bases aligning to TRBD2. The germline CDR1 and CDR2 sequences are LGHNA and YNFKEQ. V lost 0 bases to trimming and J lost 4 bases; unmatched junction nucleotides: 3. The CDR3 loop spans 16 amino acids. In nucleotides, the CDR3 is TGTGCCAGCAGCCAAGATTCGACTAGCGGGGGGTACGAGCAGTACTTC. Translated: CASSQDSTSGGYEQYF.

The chain couples TRBV19 to TRBJ2-5; 8 bases match TRBD2. The CDR3 extends over 15 amino acids. Germline V gene lookup returns CDR1 LNHDA and CDR2 SQIVND (reference sequence). V was pared by 2 bases and J by 3 bases, with 5 bases of the junction left unmatched. The CDR3: CASSIFSSGEETQYF. CDR3 nucleotide sequence: TGTGCCAGTAGTATATTTAGTAGCGGGGAAGAGACCCAGTACTTC.

The chain is built from TRBV6-5 and TRBJ2-3; D may be TRBD2 (6 bases). Deletions cut 5 bases from V and 1 base from J, with 13 bases between. The CDR3 sequence is 15 residues long. Per the germline V gene, CDR1 is MNHEY and CDR2 is SVGAGI. The CDR3 coding sequence is TGTGCCAGCAGTCGGAGGGCCGGAGGCACAGATACGCAGTATTTT. As protein: CASSRRAGGTDTQYF.

The gene calls are TRBV7-6 and TRBJ1-6, with D unclear. Germline V gives CDR1 SGHVS, CDR2 FNYEAQ. There are 17 residues in the CDR3. V lost 7 bases and J lost 4, with 20 bases in between. The CDR3 DNA sequence: TGTGCCAGCACCAATCGGCAACCGGGGTCATATAATTCACCCCTCCACTTT. Its translation is CASTNRQPGSYNSPLHF.

The CDR3 is CASSFDRDAQPQHF. In DNA form, the CDR3 reads TGTGCCAGCAGTTTCGACAGGGATGCTCAGCCCCAGCATTTT. The V call is TRBV6-5, the J call TRBJ1-5; TRBD1 matches at 7 bases. V shed 4 bases, J shed 6 bases, and the junction held 6 bases outside the gene matches. Germline V CDR1 and CDR2: MNHEY, SVGAGI. There are 14 residues in the CDR3.

The chain recombines TRBV14 with TRBJ2-1; 13 bases match TRBD2. V lost 4 bases and J lost 12; bases outside the gene matches: 9. The germline CDR1 and CDR2 sequences are SGHDN and FVKESK. The CDR3 length is 15 residues. CDR3 nucleotides: TGTGCCAGCAGCCCCGGACTAGCGGGGGTCTGGGGGCAGTTCTTC. Protein sequence: CASSPGLAGVWGQFF.